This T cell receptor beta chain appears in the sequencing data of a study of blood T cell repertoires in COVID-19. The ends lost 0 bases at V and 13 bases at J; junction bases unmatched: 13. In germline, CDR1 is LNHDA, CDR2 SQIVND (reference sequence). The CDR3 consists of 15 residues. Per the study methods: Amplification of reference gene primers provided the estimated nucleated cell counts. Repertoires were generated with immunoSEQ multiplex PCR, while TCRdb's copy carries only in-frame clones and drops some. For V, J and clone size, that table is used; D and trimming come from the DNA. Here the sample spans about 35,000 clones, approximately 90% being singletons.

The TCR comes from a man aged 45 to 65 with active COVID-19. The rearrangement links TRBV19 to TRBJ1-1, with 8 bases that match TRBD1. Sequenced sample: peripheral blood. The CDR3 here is CASSIDRDRPGWGFF. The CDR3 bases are TGTGCCAGTAGTATAGATCGGGACAGGCCGGGCTGGGGTTTCTTT.